Below are 20 T cell receptor beta chains sequenced from a single sample in a study of T cells in Graves' hyperthyroidism and ophthalmopathy (dated by TCRdb to between 2018 and 2020). The library was generated by multiplex PCR. Instrument on record: Illumina HiSeq 2000. Amplification of TCR beta CDR3 regions was carried out from RNA transcripts. For the first round of RT-PCR on the TCR CDR3, the HTBI primer set was used together with the Qiagen OneStep RT-PCR kit. TCRdb trimmed public reads at Q25 via fastp, called clones via MiXCR and kept in-frame beta chains. Rows matching on CDR3 protein sequence are summarized as one entry with the most common DNA and genes. The sample table holds roughly 170,000 distinct CDR3 sequences, of which over 15% were seen once. The ten top clones hold roughly 30% of the sample. Sequences were obtained from blood. The receptors stem from a woman aged 50 to 60 with Graves' hyperthyroidism.

This clonotype was seen ten or more times. This rearrangement joins TRBV20-1 to TRBJ2-1; 10 bases align to TRBD2. This CDR3 has 14 residues. The junction had 8 bases not matched to a gene; V was cut back by 6 bases and J by 6 bases. The germline V gene encodes CDR1 DFQATT and CDR2 SNEGSKA (reference sequence). CDR3 coding DNA: TGCAGTGCCCAGAGCGGGGGGGCCTCCAATGAGCAGTTCTTC. It specifies CSAQSGGASNEQFF.

This clonotype showed up many times. V is TRBV6-1 and J is TRBJ1-5; 12 nucleotides align to TRBD1. The V gene's germline CDR1 is MNHNS and CDR2 SASEGT. The junction had 6 bases not matched to a gene; V was cut back by 5 bases and J by 1 base. This CDR3 is built from 17 residues. The CDR3 loop reads CASSPGTGGRSNQPQHF. The CDR3 nucleotides read TGTGCCAGCAGTCCCGGGACAGGGGGCAGGAGCAATCAGCCCCAGCATTTT.

V is TRBV12-3 or TRBV12-4 and J is TRBJ2-1; D is possibly TRBD2 (6 bases). This CDR3 has 19 amino acids. With 2 bases removed from V and 1 base from J, the gap between germline ends came to 21 bases. Written as DNA, the CDR3 is TGTGCCAGCAGTTTACGGCCCGCCTTTGGACTATTATCCTACAATGAGCAGTTCTTC. The encoded protein is CASSLRPAFGLLSYNEQFF.

In this sample, this clonotype turned up many times. The chain employs TRBV5-1 and TRBJ1-1; D gene unclear. Germline V lookup: CDR1 SGHRS, CDR2 YFSETQ. V lost 0 bases and J 5 bases, leaving 8 bases between the germline ends. The CDR3 covers 13 residues. CDR3 nucleotides: TGCGCCAGCAGCTTGGGAAAAGGAACTGAAGCTTTCTTT. Protein sequence: CASSLGKGTEAFF. The variable domain in full, completed from reference TRBV5-1 and TRBJ1-1, reads KAGVTQTPRYLIKTRGQQVTLSCSPISGHRSVSWYQQTPGQGLQFLFEYFSETQRNKGNFPGRFSGRQFSNSRSEMNVSTLELGDSALYLCASSLGKGTEAFFGQGTRLTVV.

Comments on this clonotype: This clone may be a read error of a much larger clone one base away. In DNA form, the CDR3 reads TGTGCCAGCAGACAGATGAACACTGAAGCTTTCTTT. Its protein is CASRQMNTEAFF. The chain joins TRBV3-1 to TRBJ1-1; no clear D gene. The CDR3 contains 12 residues. Trimming stripped 6 bases from V and 0 bases from J, with 5 bases between. The germline CDR1 and CDR2 sequences are LGHDT and YNNKEL (reference sequence).

The chain joins TRBV6-2 or TRBV6-3 to TRBJ2-1; D gene uncertain. The CDR3 loop spans 13 amino acids. Germline CDR1 MNHEY, CDR2 SVGEGT. Trimming took off 5 bases at V and 6 bases at J, with 11 bases between the two ends. CDR3 DNA sequence: TGTGCCAGCAGTGGGTCCCCTTTCAATGAGCAGTTCTTC. It yields the protein CASSGSPFNEQFF.

The chain carries TRBV20-1 and TRBJ2-5; D perhaps matches TRBD2 (6 bases). From germline, CDR1 is DFQATT and CDR2 SNEGSKA (reference sequence). V lost 8 bases and J 1 base, leaving 17 bases between the germline ends. The CDR3 is 14 amino acids. In DNA, the CDR3 is TGCAGTACCGAGAGGCGGGGAACCCAAGAGACCCAGTACTTC. Translation: CSTERRGTQETQYF.

This clonotype occurred many times. The chain recombines TRBV7-9 with TRBJ2-3; 9 positions match TRBD2. The ends lost 0 bases at V and 7 bases at J; junction bases unmatched: 8. Germline V CDR1 and CDR2: SEHNR, FQNEAQ (reference sequence). The CDR3 sequence is 16 residues long. Here the CDR3 reads CASSLAVGGGAYTQYF. CDR3 coding DNA: TGTGCCAGCAGCTTAGCTGTCGGCGGGGGGGCATATACGCAGTATTTT.

As concerns this clonotype: One end of the junction is discordant with germline, which a read error may explain. The J gene is TRBJ2-2, the V gene TRBV12-3 or TRBV12-4; D is perhaps TRBD2 (5 bases). The CDR3 is 13 amino acids. CDR3 sequence: CASGRGNIGELFF. CDR3 DNA: TGTGCCAGCGGGAGAGGGAACATCGGGGAGCTGTTTTTT.

This clonotype was picked up many times. The CDR3 nucleotides read TGTGCCAGTAGTATGAGTAGCTCAAGGGACAATGAGCAGTTCTTC. This sequence encodes CASSMSSSRDNEQFF. This sequence joins TRBV19 and TRBJ2-1; D is uncertain. The germline CDR1 and CDR2 sequences are LNHDA and SQIVND (reference sequence). Trimming stripped 3 bases from V and 5 bases from J, with 14 bases between. The CDR3 has 15 amino acids.

This clonotype occurred once. A much larger clone sits a single nucleotide away, making a read error possible. The chain recombines TRBV20-1 with TRBJ2-3; 11 bases line up with TRBD2. The CDR3 contains 16 residues. Germline V gene data show CDR1 as DFQATT and CDR2 as SNEGSKA (reference sequence). J was trimmed by 4 bases and V by 5 bases; bases with no gene match: 11. This chain's CDR3 is CSAHHVAGGRADTQYF. CDR3 DNA sequence: TGCAGTGCTCACCACGTAGCGGGGGGGCGGGCAGATACGCAGTATTTT.

This clonotype has a handful of counts. The rearrangement joins TRBV13 to TRBJ2-7, with no clear D. Germline V lookup: CDR1 PRHDT, CDR2 FYEKMQ (reference sequence). The CDR3 sequence is 14 residues long. The V and J ends lost 1 base and 2 bases respectively, with 9 bases between them. CDR3 amino acids: CASSLEQVTYEQYF. CDR3 nucleotide sequence: TGTGCCAGCAGCTTAGAGCAGGTTACCTACGAGCAGTACTTC.

The chain carries TRBV5-1 and TRBJ2-5; 14 bases agree with TRBD2. CDR1 and CDR2 (germline): SGHRS, YFSETQ. Trimming took 4 bases from V and 2 from J; bases not matched to a gene: 4. The CDR3 loop spans 16 amino acids. The CDR3 protein is CASSTRLAGGQETQYF. For the CDR3, the DNA is TGCGCCAGCAGCACTCGACTAGCGGGGGGGCAAGAGACCCAGTACTTC.

This clonotype was detected many times. This chain links TRBV7-2 with TRBJ1-2; D gene uncertain. V was pared by 4 bases and J by 4 bases, with 16 bases between. CDR1 and CDR2 from the germline V gene are SGHTA and FQGNSA. CDR3 size: 15 residues. CDR3 region: CASSSQLREPYGYTF. In DNA form, the CDR3 reads TGTGCCAGCAGCTCCCAATTACGGGAGCCCTATGGCTACACCTTC.

In its sample, this clonotype was seen many times. V is TRBV19 and J is TRBJ1-1; maybe TRBD1 (6 bases). CDR3 size: 15 residues. V was clipped by 6 bases and J by 1 base, with 15 bases between them. Per germline, CDR1 LNHDA and CDR2 SQIVND (reference sequence). The CDR3 DNA follows: TGTGCCAGTAGGGTGAGAGGGACACGGAACACTGAAGCTTTCTTT. Translation: CASRVRGTRNTEAFF.

This clonotype showed up many times. The rearrangement joins TRBV28 to TRBJ2-7; 11 bases line up with TRBD2. CDR1 and CDR2 (germline): MDHEN, SYDVKM. The CDR3 length is 14 residues. The V gene end was trimmed by 5 bases and the J gene end by 3 bases; junction bases not matched to a gene: 3. The CDR3 loop reads CASSVAGGSYEQYF. The CDR3 nucleotides are TGTGCCAGCAGTGTAGCGGGGGGGAGCTACGAGCAGTACTTC.

This clonotype was seen repeatedly, ten times or more. This may be a read error: a much more frequent sequence differs by one nucleotide. CDR3 in DNA: TGTGCCATCTTAGGCCCTAGCGGGGGGCCCTACGAGCAGTACTTC. Residues: CAILGPSGGPYEQYF. The chain has TRBV2 and TRBJ2-7; 11 bases are a match to TRBD2. The CDR3 length is 15 residues. With 10 bases clipped from V and 2 bases from J, the junction kept 10 bases outside the gene matches. The V gene's germline CDR1 is SNHLY and CDR2 FYNNEI. Combining the CDR3 with reference TRBV2 and TRBJ2-7 gives the whole variable domain EPEVTQTPSHQVTQMGQEVILRCVPISNHLYFYWYRQILGQKVEFLVSFYNNEISEKSEIFDDQFSVERPDGSNFTLKIRSTKLEDSAMYFCAILGPSGGPYEQYFGPGTRLTVT.

This clonotype showed up many times. This rearrangement joins TRBV27 to TRBJ2-2, with 9 nucleotides matching TRBD1. Germline lookup yields CDR1 MNHEY and CDR2 SMNVEV (reference sequence). V lost 6 bases and J lost 6; bases outside the gene matches: 8. The CDR3 sequence is 15 residues long. This CDR3 is CASRPLGQGAGELFF. Written as DNA, the CDR3 is TGTGCCAGCAGGCCCCTGGGACAGGGAGCCGGGGAGCTGTTTTTT.

This clonotype was counted ten times or more. The chain has TRBV27 and TRBJ2-1; D is possibly TRBD1 or TRBD2 (6 bases each). Deletions cut 3 bases from V and 6 bases from J, with 9 bases between. The CDR3 spans 13 residues. CDR1 and CDR2 from the germline V gene are MNHEY and SMNVEV (reference sequence). The CDR3 is CASSLGGRNEQFF. Here the CDR3 DNA reads TGTGCCAGCAGTTTGGGGGGCCGCAATGAGCAGTTCTTC.

This clonotype was seen repeatedly, ten times or more. The chain is built from TRBV7-3 and TRBJ2-1, with D unclear. Germline values: CDR1 SGHTA, CDR2 FQGTGA. Trimming shortened V by 3 bases and J by 8 bases, and 11 bases separated the two germline ends. The CDR3 has 13 residues. This CDR3 is CASSFISADEQFF. The CDR3 DNA sequence: TGTGCCAGCAGCTTCATCTCGGCCGATGAGCAGTTCTTC.